This is a list of T cell receptor beta chains from one sample in a study of identical twins. TCRdb analysed the 5' RACE reads with MiXCR anew, one entry per CDR3 protein. In the table there are under 500,000 distinct CDR3 sequences, 13% to 15% of which are singletons. The data were also submitted as part of a second study, on yellow fever vaccine responses in identical twins.

Sample: CD4+ T cells sorted from blood. These receptors were taken from a woman under 30 in good health. The CDR3 runs from the conserved cysteine through the conserved F or W.

v_gene	j_gene	CDR3aa
TRBV5-5	TRBJ2-2	CASSRVEVNTGELFF
TRBV13	TRBJ2-7	CASSSRPIYEQYF
TRBV20-1	TRBJ2-5	CSASGTVETQYF
TRBV7-9	TRBJ2-7	CASSRTLGQGNEQYF
TRBV3-1	TRBJ2-7	CASRPTISGTGENEQYF
TRBV28	TRBJ1-6	CASSSPRVGGNSPLHF
TRBV25-1	TRBJ2-7	CASSEYTERNEQYF
TRBV5-1	TRBJ2-2	CASSRTSGPGTGELFF
TRBV29-1	TRBJ2-1	CSVQGMDPGGRRGFF
TRBV11-3	TRBJ2-1	CASSAQRGGEQFF
TRBV2	TRBJ2-1	CASSESRVEQFF
TRBV6-1	TRBJ2-2	CASSAVWRDTGELFF
TRBV20-1	TRBJ2-1	CSARDGQQTRGKYNEQFF
TRBV18	TRBJ2-3	CASSPMGNTDTQYF
TRBV29-1	TRBJ2-7	CSVDLNRGGFYEQYF
TRBV2	TRBJ2-1	CASSLDRVDEQFF
TRBV20-1	TRBJ2-4	CSARFRGTLAKNIQYF
TRBV6-1	TRBJ2-5	CASTPQETQYF
TRBV4-3	TRBJ2-7	CASSQVTGFEQYF
TRBV3-1	TRBJ2-7	CASSQEVGLAGVFEQYF
TRBV2	TRBJ2-7	CASSASLQGHEQYF
TRBV18	TRBJ2-3	CASSPKPGQGTTDTQYF
TRBV11-2	TRBJ1-2	CASSFSADSSYGYTF
TRBV4-1	TRBJ2-5	CASSPHLANQETQYF
TRBV27	TRBJ1-5	CASSTGMGNQPQHF
TRBV7-2	TRBJ2-7	CASSLALGTGGLYTYEQYF
TRBV30	TRBJ1-6	CAWSVTLNNSPLHF
TRBV7-2	TRBJ2-7	CASSEGTLYEQYF
TRBV5-4	TRBJ2-3	CASSGVLGPSTSTDTQYF
TRBV11-2	TRBJ2-5	CASSFSGVETQYF
TRBV7-6	TRBJ1-2	CASSLNRDRTLRGDGYTF
TRBV6-5	TRBJ1-1	CASSDRGVEAFF
TRBV6-5	TRBJ2-3	CASSYLPKTVISTDTQYF
TRBV7-6	TRBJ2-7	CASSSTQGVGEQYF
TRBV18	TRBJ2-1	CASSPALVSGLAGAGWNEQFF
TRBV29-1	TRBJ2-3	CSCRRGSTDTQYF
TRBV12-3/TRBV12-4	TRBJ1-1	CASSYLDRVNTEAFF
TRBV5-1	TRBJ2-1	CASSWGRDRGSYNEQFF
TRBV6-2/TRBV6-3	TRBJ2-4	CASSYPSQGLQAKNIQYF
TRBV7-6	TRBJ2-7	CASSLGPGLAEQYF
TRBV5-6	TRBJ2-5	CASSRRGKGPETQYF
TRBV7-8	TRBJ2-1	CASAVSPFNEQFF
TRBV20-1	TRBJ2-1	CSAGSGKYNEQFF
TRBV4-2	TRBJ2-7	CASSQAVGGASYEQYF
TRBV2	TRBJ1-4	CASSEFRGHEKLFF
TRBV3-1	TRBJ2-5	CASSHRLAEETQYF
TRBV19	TRBJ2-1	CASSPLRASYNEQFF
TRBV6-1	TRBJ1-6	CASSVTTLGQYTLHF
TRBV20-1	TRBJ2-2	CSARPTGVTGELFF
TRBV10-3	TRBJ2-4	CAISVEGSEAKNIQYF
TRBV5-1	TRBJ2-7	CASSLVSGNYEQYF
TRBV15	TRBJ1-1	CATSREDRGETEAFF
TRBV7-2	TRBJ2-1	CASSPTWGQSYNEQFF